The TCR beta chain described here comes from a study of T-cell reconstitution after alpha-beta-depleted transplantation in children. Whole-study findings and limits: In some patients, recipient T cells and intrathymic progenitors surviving conditioning explained high day-60 diversity. At one year after transplant, newly produced T cells mostly accounted for T-cell counts and diversity. After transplant, at about two months, alpha-beta T cells were reportedly derived from several hundred expanded graft clones.

The TCRbeta library incorporated unique molecular identifiers. TCRdb processed the PCR reads anew with MiXCR; each CDR3 protein has one entry. The sample carries fewer than 550,000 distinct CDR3 sequences, about 16% recorded once. To note about this clonotype: Its antigen is as yet unknown.

The sequence derives from a boy under three years old who had a stem cell transplant for Wiskott-Aldrich syndrome, so the T cells may come from the graft donor. Sequencing was performed on PBMCs, mostly from graft donor cells, taken 360 days after TCRalphabeta/CD19-depleted stem cell transplant.

The CDR3 is CASSLAGYTDTQYF. Written as DNA, the CDR3 is TGTGCCAGCAGCTTGGCTGGCTACACAGATACGCAGTATTTT. The gene calls are TRBV5-4 and TRBJ2-3; no clear D gene. The CDR3 totals 14 residues. Trimming cost V 0 bases and J 2 bases, with 7 bases left between them. Germline loops: CDR1 SGHNT, CDR2 YYREEE (reference sequence).